The 22 T cell receptor beta chains below all came from one sample that was sequenced in a study of cytomegalovirus exposure and HLA in healthy donors. PCR primers comprised 60 Vbeta and 13 Jbeta primers. Measured with immunoSEQ multiplex PCR; TCRdb has only the in-frame clones, and not every one. The data contain roughly 140,000 clones, about 80% of them seen just once; the ten biggest clones take up roughly 2%. Source material: PBMCs. The receptors originated from a young man in good health and CMV-seronegative.

The V call is TRBV2, the J call TRBJ2-2, with a possible D match to TRBD2 (5 bases). The CDR3 consists of 15 residues. V shed 4 bases and J shed 6 bases, with 15 bases lying between them. The germline V gene has CDR1 SNHLY and CDR2 FYNNEI. The chain's CDR3 is CASSVDRRTAGELFF. The CDR3 DNA sequence: TGTGCCAGCAGTGTAGACCGGAGGACGGCCGGGGAGCTGTTTTTT.

This clone appeared once. This sample includes further DNA sequences coding for the same CDR3. V is TRBV18 and J is TRBJ2-2, with no clear D. Germline CDR1 and CDR2: KGHSH and LQKENI. CDR3 length: 14 residues. V was trimmed by 6 bases and J by 3 bases, leaving 11 bases between them. The CDR3 region is CASSPQQDTGELFF. The DNA of the CDR3 is TGTGCCAGCTCCCCCCAACAAGACACCGGGGAGCTGTTTTTT.

This chain joins TRBV27 and TRBJ1-2; 10 nucleotides line up with TRBD1. With 4 bases clipped from V and 3 bases from J, the junction kept 5 bases outside the gene matches. The CDR3 extends over 15 amino acids. CDR1 and CDR2 from the germline V gene are MNHEY and SMNVEV (reference sequence). CDR3 nucleotide sequence: TGTGCCAGCAGTTCGGGACAGGGGCTTTACTATGGCTACACCTTC. This gives the protein CASSSGQGLYYGYTF.

V is TRBV28 and J is TRBJ2-2, with 16 bases fitting TRBD2. The CDR3 consists of 21 residues. From germline, CDR1 is MDHEN and CDR2 SYDVKM. The J segment lost 4 bases and the V segment lost 1 base, leaving 12 bases of the junction unmatched. The CDR3 here is CASSLFSGLAGGLESTGELFF. The DNA of the CDR3 is TGTGCCAGCAGTTTATTTTCGGGACTAGCGGGGGGGCTGGAGAGCACCGGGGAGCTGTTTTTT. Using reference TRBV28 and TRBJ2-2 for the parts outside the CDR3, the full variable domain is DVKVTQSSRYLVKRTGEKVFLECVQDMDHENMFWYRQDPGLGLRLIYFSYDVKMKEKGDIPEGYSVSREKKERFSLILESASTNQTSMYLCASSLFSGLAGGLESTGELFFGEGSRLTVL.

The chain is built from TRBV5-1 and TRBJ2-3; 13 bases line up with TRBD2. The CDR3 is made up of 17 amino acids. Germline V lookup: CDR1 SGHRS, CDR2 YFSETQ. The ends lost 1 base at V and 6 bases at J; junction bases unmatched: 8. CDR3 coding DNA: TGCGCCAGCAGCTTGTTTACTAGCGGGGGGGCCAGGGATACGCAGTATTTT. Protein product: CASSLFTSGGARDTQYF.

In its sample, this clone was seen once. The gene calls are TRBV5-4 and TRBJ2-7; D not resolved. The CDR3 runs to 14 residues. V was pared by 0 bases and J by 2 bases, with 9 bases between. Per the germline V gene, CDR1 is SGHNT and CDR2 is YYREEE (reference sequence). The CDR3 reads CASSLEHATYEQYF. CDR3 nucleotides: TGTGCCAGCAGCTTGGAGCACGCCACCTACGAGCAGTACTTC.

The CDR3 nucleotides read TGTGCCAGCAGCGTATCCCTTGGGCTCTCCTACGAGCAGTACTTC. This sequence encodes CASSVSLGLSYEQYF. This chain joins TRBV28 and TRBJ2-7; D is unclear. CDR3 length: 15 residues. Looked up from germline, CDR1 is MDHEN and CDR2 is SYDVKM. The ends were cut back, 6 bases at V and 0 bases at J, with 15 bases in the middle.

V gene TRBV2 combines with J gene TRBJ1-1, with no clear D. CDR1 and CDR2 from the germline V gene are SNHLY and FYNNEI. Trimming removed 7 bases from V and 4 bases from J, with 7 bases in between. The CDR3 covers 11 residues. CDR3 amino acids: CASTLRTEAFF. As DNA, the CDR3 is TGTGCCAGCACCCTGCGCACTGAAGCTTTCTTT.

The rearrangement links TRBV5-1 to TRBJ1-1; TRBD1 aligns across 10 bases. Looked up from germline, CDR1 is SGHRS and CDR2 is YFSETQ. The CDR3 loop spans 15 amino acids. Unmatched junction bases numbered 8, after V lost 7 bases and J lost 2 bases. The CDR3 coding sequence is TGCGCCAGCTCCGGGACAGGGGTTGATAACACTGAAGCTTTCTTT. Translation gives CASSGTGVDNTEAFF.

The chain employs TRBV27 and TRBJ2-7, with 7 positions matching TRBD2. The junction had 6 bases not matched to a gene; V was cut back by 5 bases and J by 2 bases. Per germline, CDR1 MNHEY and CDR2 SMNVEV (reference sequence). The length of the CDR3 is 14 residues. The chain's CDR3 is CASSGTIRPYEQYF. The CDR3 coding sequence is TGTGCCAGCAGTGGGACTATAAGACCCTACGAGCAGTACTTC.

This clone was picked up a small number of times. The J gene is TRBJ1-1, the V gene TRBV2; 8 bases match TRBD1. Unmatched junction bases numbered 4, after V lost 6 bases and J lost 10 bases. The CDR3 consists of 11 residues. CDR1 is SNHLY, CDR2 FYNNEI, per germline. The CDR3 bases are TGTGCCAGCAGACAGGGGGTTTTAGCTTTCTTT. Translated: CASRQGVLAFF.

Points on this clone: At one boundary the junction diverges from the germline segment, which might be a read error. The J gene is TRBJ2-1, the V gene TRBV4-1; D is uncertain. The germline gives CDR1 MGHRA, CDR2 YSYEKL. This CDR3 contains 15 residues. CDR3 region: CASSQDLSLYNEQFF. In DNA form, the CDR3 reads TGCGCCAGCAGTCAAGATTTAAGCTTATACAATGAGCAGTTCTTC.

The V gene is TRBV5-1, the J gene TRBJ2-3; maybe TRBD1 (5 bases). Germline values: CDR1 SGHRS, CDR2 YFSETQ. Trimming took 9 bases from V and 7 from J, leaving 18 bases between them. This CDR3 has 13 amino acids. CDR3 in DNA: TGCGCCACCACGGAGTCCCAGGGAAATACGCAGTATTTT. This codes for CATTESQGNTQYF.

The V call is TRBV7-8, the J call TRBJ2-3, with D possibly TRBD2 on 6 matching bases. Germline V gene sequence: CDR1 SGHVS, CDR2 FQNEAQ. The CDR3 consists of 16 residues. V lost 0 bases and J 2 bases, leaving 12 bases between the germline ends. CDR3 residues: CASSLAEGSPTDTQYF. CDR3 sequence (DNA): TGTGCCAGCAGCTTAGCGGAGGGATCCCCCACAGATACGCAGTATTTT.

This clone was observed a single time. The chain combines TRBV4-1 with TRBJ1-1; 7 bases are shared with TRBD1. Germline CDR1 is MGHRA and CDR2 is YSYEKL. CDR3 length: 17 residues. The ends lost 2 bases at V and 3 bases at J; junction bases unmatched: 12. The CDR3: CASSQPRPGTVYTEAFF. As DNA, the CDR3 is TGCGCCAGCAGCCAACCTAGACCCGGGACAGTTTACACTGAAGCTTTCTTT.

The chain couples TRBV4-1 to TRBJ2-1, with TRBD2 identical over 11 bases. The germline CDR1 and CDR2 sequences are MGHRA and YSYEKL. With 6 bases clipped from V and 7 bases from J, the junction kept 8 bases outside the gene matches. The CDR3 is 15 amino acids. CDR3 in DNA: TGCGCCAGCAGGAAACTAGCGGGAGTTTCAAATGAGCAGTTCTTC. Translation: CASRKLAGVSNEQFF.

The chain carries TRBV9 and TRBJ1-1, with 7 bases that match TRBD1. Germline CDR1 is SGDLS and CDR2 is YYNGEE. J gave up 4 bases and V 0 bases, and 3 bases lay outside the gene matches. There are 14 residues in the CDR3. As DNA, the CDR3 is TGTGCCAGCAGCGTAGGTCGACAGGGCACTGAAGCTTTCTTT. Its translation: CASSVGRQGTEAFF.

The V gene is TRBV19, the J gene TRBJ2-7; D is unclear. With 5 bases removed from V and 2 bases from J, the gap between germline ends came to 4 bases. This CDR3 contains 11 residues. Germline CDR1 reads LNHDA; CDR2 reads SQIVND (reference sequence). The CDR3 DNA is TGTGCCAGTAGTGAGGCCTACGAGCAGTACTTC. Residues: CASSEAYEQYF.

This chain uses TRBV6-5 with TRBJ2-5; D remains unclear. This CDR3 region has 14 residues. From germline, CDR1 is MNHEY and CDR2 SVGAGI. Trimming pared 2 bases from V and 5 bases from J, leaving 12 bases between. For the CDR3, the DNA is TGTGCCAGCAGTTACAATCGTGTCCCCGAGACCCAGTACTTC. Its protein is CASSYNRVPETQYF.

The count of this clone is one. V is TRBV30 and J is TRBJ2-2, with D possibly matching TRBD2 (5 bases). Germline V gives CDR1 GTSNPN, CDR2 SVGIG (reference sequence). Trimming removed 0 bases from V and 4 bases from J, with 12 bases in between. CDR3 length: 15 amino acids. For the CDR3, the DNA is TGTGCCTGGAGTGTAATGGCGGGTGGCACCGGGGAGCTGTTTTTT. Protein: CAWSVMAGGTGELFF.

The rearrangement uses TRBV9 and TRBJ2-5, with 11 positions matching TRBD2. The CDR3 length is 16 residues. The junction had 5 bases not matched to a gene; V was cut back by 4 bases and J by 0 bases. Germline V gene lookup returns CDR1 SGDLS and CDR2 YYNGEE. In DNA form, the CDR3 reads TGTGCCAGCAGCCGCCCTAGCGGGAGGAACCAAGAGACCCAGTACTTC. Its protein is CASSRPSGRNQETQYF.

The rearrangement links TRBV5-1 to TRBJ1-1; the D is unclear. CDR3 length: 15 residues. The ends were cut back, 2 bases at V and 9 bases at J, with 20 bases in the middle. CDR1 is SGHRS and CDR2 is YFSETQ in the germline V gene. CDR3 sequence: CASSLSTGRDRKAFF. In nucleotides, the CDR3 is TGCGCCAGCAGCTTATCGACCGGACGGGATAGAAAAGCTTTCTTT.